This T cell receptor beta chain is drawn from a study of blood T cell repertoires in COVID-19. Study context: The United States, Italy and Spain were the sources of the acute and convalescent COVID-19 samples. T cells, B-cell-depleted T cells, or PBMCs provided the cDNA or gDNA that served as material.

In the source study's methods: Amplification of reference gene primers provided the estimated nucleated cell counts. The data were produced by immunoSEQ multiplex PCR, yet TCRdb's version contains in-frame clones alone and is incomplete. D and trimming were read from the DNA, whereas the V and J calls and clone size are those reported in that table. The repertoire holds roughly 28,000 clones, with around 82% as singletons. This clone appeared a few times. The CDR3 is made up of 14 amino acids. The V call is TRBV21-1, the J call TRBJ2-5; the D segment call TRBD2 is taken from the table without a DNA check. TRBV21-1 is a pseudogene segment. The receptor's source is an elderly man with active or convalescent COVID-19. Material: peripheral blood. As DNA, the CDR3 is TGTGCCAGCAGCAAAGAGGGGGGGTCGGAGACCCAGTACTTC. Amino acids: CASSKEGGSETQYF.